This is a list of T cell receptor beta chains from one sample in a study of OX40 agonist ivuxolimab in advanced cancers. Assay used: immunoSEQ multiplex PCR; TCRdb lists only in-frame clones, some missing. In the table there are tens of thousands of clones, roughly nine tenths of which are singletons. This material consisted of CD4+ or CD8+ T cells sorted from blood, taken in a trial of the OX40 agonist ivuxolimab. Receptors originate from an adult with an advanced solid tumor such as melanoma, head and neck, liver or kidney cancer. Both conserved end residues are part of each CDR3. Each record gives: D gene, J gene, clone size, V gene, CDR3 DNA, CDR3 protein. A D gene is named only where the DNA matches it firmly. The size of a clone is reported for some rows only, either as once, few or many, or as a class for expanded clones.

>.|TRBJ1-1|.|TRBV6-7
TGTGCCAGCAGTTACTCAGCCGAGCCTCCGGCGTGGGCTTTCTTT
CASSYSAEPPAWAFF
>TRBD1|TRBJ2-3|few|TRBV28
TGTGCCAGCAGCGGCAGAGGGACAGGCCAAGATACGCAGTATTTT
CASSGRGTGQDTQYF
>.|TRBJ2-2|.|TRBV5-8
TGTGCCAGCAGCCGGGGAAGGGGTGCGAACACCGGGGAGCTGTTTTTT
CASSRGRGANTGELFF
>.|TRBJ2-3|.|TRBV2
TGTGCCAGCAGTGAAACGGAAGATACGCAGTATTTT
CASSETEDTQYF
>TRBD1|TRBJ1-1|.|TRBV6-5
TGTGCCAGCAGTTCTAGGACAGGGAACACTGAAGCTTTCTTT
CASSSRTGNTEAFF
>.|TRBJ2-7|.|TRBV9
TGTGCCAGCAGCCTGGACACTGGGCGGTTCTACGAGCAGTACTTC
CASSLDTGRFYEQYF
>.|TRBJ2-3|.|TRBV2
TGTGCCAGCAAACCGGGGGAAAGGGATACGCAGTATTTT
CASKPGERDTQYF
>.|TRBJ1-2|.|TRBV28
TGTGCCAGCAGCATATTCAACGAGGGCTACACCTTC
CASSIFNEGYTF
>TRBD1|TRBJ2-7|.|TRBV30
TGTGCCTGGACTACCCCGGGACAGGGTACCTACGAGCAGTACTTC
CAWTTPGQGTYEQYF
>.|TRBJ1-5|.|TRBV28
TGTGCCAGCGAATCTCGGGGACAAAAAAATCAGCCCCAGCATTTT
CASESRGQKNQPQHF
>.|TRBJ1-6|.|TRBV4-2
TGTGCCAGCAGCCAAGATAGTAGGATGTATTCACCCCTCCACTTT
CASSQDSRMYSPLHF
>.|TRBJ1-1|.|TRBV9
TGTGCCAGCAGCCCTAGAGCCGGCGGGGGGCTCCTTAACACTGAAGCTTTCTTT
CASSPRAGGGLLNTEAFF
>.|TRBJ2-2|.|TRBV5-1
TGCGCCAGCGGGACATTTCAGGCCGGGGAGCTGTTTTTT
CASGTFQAGELFF
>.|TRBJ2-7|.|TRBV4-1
TGCGCCAGCAACGAGCTACAGGGTAAGCAGTACTTC
CASNELQGKQYF
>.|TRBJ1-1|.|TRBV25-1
TGTGCCAGCAGTCGTAGCCCTCGGGGGGACACTGAAGCTTTCTTT
CASSRSPRGDTEAFF
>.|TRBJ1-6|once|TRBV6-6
TGTGCCAGCAGTTACTCTATTGGGCCGGTTTCACCCCTCCACTTT
CASSYSIGPVSPLHF
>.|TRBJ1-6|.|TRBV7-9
TGTGCCAGCAGCTCCAAGATGCTCGACTCACCCCTCCACTTT
CASSSKMLDSPLHF
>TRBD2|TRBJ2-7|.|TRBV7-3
TGTGCCAGCAGCTTATCCGGGGGGGACGAGCAGTACTTC
CASSLSGGDEQYF
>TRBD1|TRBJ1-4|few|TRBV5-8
TGTGCCAGCAGCCAGGGACAGGGGGCTTGGGCTAATGAAAAACTGTTTTTT
CASSQGQGAWANEKLFF
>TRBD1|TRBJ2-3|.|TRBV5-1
TGCGCCAGCAGCTTGGGGGACAGGGGAAGTACAGATACGCAGTATTTT
CASSLGDRGSTDTQYF
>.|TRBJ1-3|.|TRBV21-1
TGTGCCAGCAACCCAGGGAAATCTGGAAACACCATATATTTT
CASNPGKSGNTIYF
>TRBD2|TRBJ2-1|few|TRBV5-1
TGCGCCAGCAGCCCAGGACTAGCGGGGCCTAATGAGCAGTTCTTC
CASSPGLAGPNEQFF
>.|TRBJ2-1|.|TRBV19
TGTGCCACCATGGGGTTGTCTCCCCAAGTCAATGAGCAGTTCTTC
CATMGLSPQVNEQFF